This TCR beta chain was profiled in a study of cytomegalovirus exposure and HLA in healthy donors. Study-level findings and limits: An analysis was carried out later, and it reportedly showed fewer N-insertions in an Asian-associated ancestry cluster than the approximately 610-donor mean.

As concerns this clone: Antigen: not known.

The length of the CDR3 is 16 residues. CDR1 is SGHAT and CDR2 is FQDESV in the germline V gene (reference sequence). V trimming: 5 bases; J trimming: 8 bases; junction bases outside the gene matches: 15. The PCR made use of 60 Vbeta and 13 Jbeta primers. The table came from immunoSEQ multiplex PCR; TCRdb's copy has only in-frame clones and leaves some out. This repertoire shows 200,000 to 250,000 clones, 80% to 90% found once; its top ten account for roughly 1%. The sequenced sample consisted of PBMCs. This TCR was sampled from a woman under 30 in good health and CMV-seronegative. The rearrangement links TRBV11-1 to TRBJ2-3; TRBD1 aligns across 8 bases. As DNA, the CDR3 is TGTGCCAGCAGCCTGGACGGGACAGGAGAGTTTGGTACGCAGTATTTT. It encodes CASSLDGTGEFGTQYF.